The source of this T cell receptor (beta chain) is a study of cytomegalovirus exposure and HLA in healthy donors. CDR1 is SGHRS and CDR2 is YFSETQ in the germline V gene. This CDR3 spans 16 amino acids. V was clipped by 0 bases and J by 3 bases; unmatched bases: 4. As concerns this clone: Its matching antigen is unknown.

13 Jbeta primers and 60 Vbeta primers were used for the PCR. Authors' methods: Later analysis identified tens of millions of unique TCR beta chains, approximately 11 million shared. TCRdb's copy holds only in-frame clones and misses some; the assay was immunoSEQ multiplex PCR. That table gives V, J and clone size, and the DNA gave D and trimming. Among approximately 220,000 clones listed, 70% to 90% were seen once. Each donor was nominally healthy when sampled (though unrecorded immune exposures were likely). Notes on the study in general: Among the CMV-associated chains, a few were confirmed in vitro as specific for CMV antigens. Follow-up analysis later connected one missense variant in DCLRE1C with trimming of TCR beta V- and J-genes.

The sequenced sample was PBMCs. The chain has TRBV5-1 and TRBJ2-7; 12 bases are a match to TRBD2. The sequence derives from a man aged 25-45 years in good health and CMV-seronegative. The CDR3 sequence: CASSLGRTSGNYEQYF. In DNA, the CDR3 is TGCGCCAGCAGCTTGGGTCGGACTAGCGGGAACTACGAGCAGTACTTC.